The present entry profiles one T cell receptor (beta chain) with its context. Healthy Caucasian individuals from Russia aged roughly 6 to 90 served as donors. Every participating donor contributed about 10 milliliters of peripheral blood through a draw. The second PCR ran roughly 6 to 11 cycles with a sample-barcoded 5' primer and J-beta primers. TCRdb analysed the 5' RACE reads with MiXCR anew, one entry per CDR3 protein. The data contain 590,000 or so distinct CDR3 sequences, less than 35% of them singletons. These data are taken from a study of blood T cells in healthy people across ages. V gave up 4 bases and J gave up 2 bases, with 12 bases separating them. Germline lookup yields CDR1 SGHKS and CDR2 YYEKEE (reference sequence). This CDR3 has 14 amino acids.

Material for sequencing was blood. This sequence originates from an elderly woman in good health. The chain joins TRBV5-5 to TRBJ1-1; D gene ambiguous. The CDR3: CASSPRPINTEAFF. In DNA form, the CDR3 reads TGTGCCAGCAGCCCCAGGCCTATTAACACTGAAGCTTTCTTT.